A selection of T cell receptor beta chains follows, all from one sample in a study of T-cell memory formation after mild COVID-19. Each CDR3 protein is one row after TCRdb ran MiXCR on the 5' RACE reads. The sample includes approximately 500,000 distinct CDR3 sequences, around 25% of them seen just once. Input material: PBMCs or a T cell subset sorted from them (not recorded which). The source of these receptors is an adult woman who had mild COVID-19 (a few samples of this study predate the infection). Cell type and time point are not known. Both conserved end residues are part of each CDR3. The D gene is left open where the match is weak. Clone size is stated in some rows and not others, as once, few, many or a class when expanded.

CDR3 length	V gene	clone size	D gene	J gene	CDR3 protein	CDR3 DNA
19	TRBV4-2	few	TRBD1	TRBJ2-4	CASSPEAYLTGGAKNIQYF	TGTGCCAGCAGCCCAGAAGCCTACTTGACAGGGGGTGCCAAAAACATTCAGTACTTC
14	TRBV29-1	few	TRBD2	TRBJ2-3	CSVETSGRTDTQYF	TGCAGCGTTGAGACTAGCGGGAGGACAGATACGCAGTATTTT
17	TRBV5-6	-	TRBD2	TRBJ2-3	CASRHGLAGGVTDTQYF	TGTGCCAGCAGACATGGACTAGCGGGGGGGGTCACAGATACGCAGTATTTT
17	TRBV5-1	-	-	TRBJ1-2	CASSLSSFEGNLYGYTF	TGCGCCAGCAGCTTGTCTAGCTTTGAAGGGAACCTCTATGGCTACACCTTC
14	TRBV6-1	-	-	TRBJ2-7	CASSEAGQLYEQYF	TGTGCCAGCAGTGAAGCAGGACAACTCTACGAGCAGTACTTC
13	TRBV12-3/TRBV12-4	few	TRBD1	TRBJ1-4	CASSSQTGEKLFF	TGTGCCAGCAGTTCTCAGACAGGGGAAAAACTGTTTTTT
14	TRBV20-1	-	TRBD1	TRBJ2-7	CSARRDRGLDEQYF	TGCAGTGCTAGGAGGGACAGGGGCTTAGACGAGCAGTACTTC
12	TRBV5-4	few	-	TRBJ1-1	CASSLLSTEAFF	TGTGCCAGCAGCTTACTATCTACTGAAGCTTTCTTT
13	TRBV29-1	few	TRBD1	TRBJ2-5	CSVSPRGPETQYF	TGCAGCGTCAGCCCTAGGGGGCCCGAGACCCAGTACTTC
14	TRBV12-3/TRBV12-4	-	-	TRBJ1-1	CASRGETRNTEAFF	TGTGCCAGCAGGGGGGAGACAAGGAACACTGAAGCTTTCTTT
19	TRBV11-3	-	TRBD2	TRBJ2-7	CASSLRLISGRALLAEQYF	TGTGCCAGCAGCTTACGGTTGATTAGCGGGAGGGCCTTACTAGCCGAGCAGTACTTC
12	TRBV6-2/TRBV6-3	-	-	TRBJ2-7	CASSYGTRVLYF	TGTGCCAGCAGTTACGGGACCCGCGTGTTGTACTTC
13	TRBV13	-	TRBD1	TRBJ2-7	CASSLSDRGVQYF	TGTGCCAGCAGCTTATCGGACAGGGGGGTGCAGTACTTC
15	TRBV5-1	-	-	TRBJ2-5	CASSPGPGLVETQYF	TGCGCCAGCAGCCCGGGACCCGGGTTGGTTGAGACCCAGTACTTC
13	TRBV6-5	few	-	TRBJ2-3	CASSYSNADTQYF	TGTGCCAGCAGTTACTCGAATGCAGATACGCAGTATTTT
14	TRBV7-9	-	TRBD1	TRBJ2-7	CASSPPGQIYEQYF	TGTGCCAGCAGCCCCCCGGGACAGATCTACGAGCAGTACTTC
13	TRBV4-3	-	-	TRBJ2-1	CASSQDRGRDEFF	TGCGCCAGCAGCCAAGATCGTGGGCGGGACGAGTTCTTC
14	TRBV29-1	-	-	TRBJ1-5	CSVEDRGRNQPQHF	TGCAGCGTTGAAGACAGGGGAAGGAATCAGCCCCAGCATTTT
15	TRBV20-1	-	-	TRBJ1-6	CSARRGGGHNSPLHF	TGCAGTGCTAGGAGGGGAGGAGGGCATAATTCACCCCTCCACTTT
15	TRBV15	few	-	TRBJ2-7	CATSATRTPLGEQYF	TGTGCCACCAGCGCGACCCGAACTCCCCTAGGCGAGCAGTACTTC
14	TRBV4-2	-	-	TRBJ2-7	CASSQGREIHEQYF	TGTGCCAGCAGCCAAGGGAGGGAGATACACGAGCAGTACTTC
11	TRBV14	few	-	TRBJ1-1	CASSQVGAAFF	TGTGCCAGCAGCCAAGTTGGGGCAGCTTTCTTT
16	TRBV7-9	many	-	TRBJ2-1	CASSPRAGGPLNEQFF	TGTGCCAGCAGCCCCCGAGCAGGAGGGCCTCTCAATGAGCAGTTCTTC
14	TRBV6-5	few	TRBD1	TRBJ2-3	CPLAGTGITDTQYF	TGTCCACTAGCCGGGACAGGGATCACAGATACGCAGTATTTT
13	TRBV20-1	-	TRBD1	TRBJ1-1	CSASRGRATEAFF	TGCAGTGCTAGCAGGGGGCGGGCCACTGAAGCTTTCTTT
16	TRBV4-1	few	TRBD2	TRBJ2-1	CASSQGGLGINNEQFF	TGCGCCAGCAGCCAAGGGGGACTAGGAATTAACAATGAGCAGTTCTTC
15	TRBV7-3	few	-	TRBJ2-2	CASSLNFRNTGELFF	TGTGCCAGCAGCTTAAATTTTCGGAACACCGGGGAGCTGTTTTTT
16	TRBV15	-	TRBD1	TRBJ2-7	CATSRLGTGGSYEQYF	TGTGCCACCAGCAGACTGGGGACAGGGGGTTCCTACGAGCAGTACTTC
11	TRBV12-3/TRBV12-4	few	-	TRBJ1-1	CASSTLTEAFF	TGTGCCAGCAGCACCCTCACTGAAGCTTTCTTT
19	TRBV4-2	few	-	TRBJ2-4	CASSPDGGGQTVAKNIQYF	TGTGCCAGCAGCCCAGACGGGGGAGGACAGACAGTAGCCAAAAACATTCAGTACTTC
11	TRBV3-1	-	-	TRBJ2-7	CASRDHYEQYF	TGTGCCAGCAGGGACCACTACGAGCAGTACTTC
16	TRBV4-2	-	-	TRBJ2-2	CASSQEIGSNTGELFF	TGTGCCAGCAGCCAAGAAATCGGGTCAAACACCGGGGAGCTGTTTTTT
16	TRBV4-2	few	TRBD2	TRBJ2-1	CASTKLAGGAYNEQFF	TGTGCCAGCACCAAGCTAGCGGGAGGGGCCTACAATGAGCAGTTCTTC
16	TRBV5-1	-	TRBD2	TRBJ2-2	CASSLASGGTVGELFF	TGCGCCAGCAGCTTGGCCAGCGGGGGGACGGTCGGGGAGCTGTTTTTT
15	TRBV24-1	-	TRBD1	TRBJ1-5	CATSVTGGSNQPQHF	TGTGCCACCAGTGTGACAGGGGGTAGCAATCAGCCCCAGCATTTT
15	TRBV18	few	-	TRBJ2-3	CASSRGAWGTDTQYF	TGTGCCAGCTCACGGGGGGCCTGGGGCACAGATACGCAGTATTTT
15	TRBV4-2	few	-	TRBJ2-2	CASRVDDANTGELFF	TGTGCCAGCAGGGTAGACGACGCGAACACCGGGGAGCTGTTTTTT
14	TRBV12-3/TRBV12-4	-	-	TRBJ2-6	CASRDAAGANVLTF	TGTGCCAGCAGGGATGCAGCTGGGGCCAACGTCCTGACTTTC
14	TRBV20-1	-	TRBD1	TRBJ1-1	CSARQTGRDTEAFF	TGCAGTGCTAGACAGACAGGGAGGGACACTGAAGCTTTCTTT
15	TRBV27	-	TRBD1	TRBJ1-2	CASSRFPGGNYGYTF	TGTGCCAGCAGTCGCTTCCCAGGGGGGAACTATGGCTACACCTTC
13	TRBV12-3/TRBV12-4	-	TRBD1	TRBJ1-5	CASTPDRGQPQHF	TGTGCCAGCACCCCGGACAGGGGACAGCCCCAGCATTTT
16	TRBV4-3	few	TRBD2	TRBJ2-4	CASSQVSGRPRDIQYF	TGCGCCAGCAGCCAAGTTAGCGGGAGGCCCCGGGACATTCAGTACTTC